What follows is one T cell receptor (beta chain) and its context. The antigen is not known. Unique molecular identifiers were used to barcode this TCRbeta library. Each CDR3 protein gets one entry after TCRdb re-called the PCR reads with MiXCR. The table has about 980,000 distinct CDR3 sequences, 25% to 35% seen once. The record originates from a study of T-cell reconstitution after alpha-beta-depleted transplantation in children. Study-level findings and limits: It was reported that alpha-beta T cells came from several hundred expanded graft clones (about two months after transplant). Newly produced T cells mostly provided counts and TCRbeta diversity after one year, as hyperexpanded clones declined.

The TCR originated in a boy under three years old who had a stem cell transplant for SCID, so the T cells may come from the graft donor. This sample comprised PBMCs, mostly from graft donor cells, obtained 360 days after TCRalphabeta/CD19-depleted stem cell transplant.

The CDR3 DNA reads as TGTGCCAGCAGCTTAGGTCTATCTGGGGGCCAGCGGGAGCAGTTCTTC. Its translation is CASSLGLSGGQREQFF. This rearrangement joins TRBV11-3 to TRBJ2-1; TRBD1 is a possible D gene (6 bases). Trimming took 1 base from V and 10 from J, leaving 20 bases between them. The CDR3 is 16 amino acids. Per germline, CDR1 SGHNT and CDR2 YENEEA.